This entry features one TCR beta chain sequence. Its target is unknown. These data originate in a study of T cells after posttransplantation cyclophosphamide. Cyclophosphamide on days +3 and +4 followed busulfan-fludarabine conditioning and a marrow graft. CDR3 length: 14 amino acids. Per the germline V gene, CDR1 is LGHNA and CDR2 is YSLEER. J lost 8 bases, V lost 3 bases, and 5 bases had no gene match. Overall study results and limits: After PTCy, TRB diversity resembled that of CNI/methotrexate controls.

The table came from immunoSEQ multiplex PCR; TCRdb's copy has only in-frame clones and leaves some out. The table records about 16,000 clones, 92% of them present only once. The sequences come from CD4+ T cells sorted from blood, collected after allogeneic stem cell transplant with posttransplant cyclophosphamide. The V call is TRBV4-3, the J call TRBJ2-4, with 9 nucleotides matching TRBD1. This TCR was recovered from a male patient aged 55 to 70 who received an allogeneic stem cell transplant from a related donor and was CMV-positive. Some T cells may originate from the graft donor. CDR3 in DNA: TGCGCCAGCAGCCAGTCACAGGGGGCGGACATTCAGTACTTC. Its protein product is CASSQSQGADIQYF.